The source of this T cell receptor beta chain is a study of Ad26.COV2.S vaccination and SARS-CoV-2 variants (dated by TCRdb to about 2021). About the study as a whole: Vaccine-arm donors were drawn from COV1001, a multicentre, randomized, double-blind, placebo-controlled phase I-IIa trial of Ad26.COV2.S in healthy adults. Ad26.COV2.S was administered intramuscularly at a dose of 5x10^10 or 1x10^11 viral particles, either as one shot or as two shots given 56 days apart. The specificity and breadth of SARS-CoV-2-reactive T cell receptors after Ad26.COV2.S vaccination were assessed by TCRbeta repertoire sequencing. A total of some 30 samples were included in the TCR-sequenced set, comprising around 19 Ad26.COV2.S vaccine recipients, 5 placebo recipients and 8 SARS-CoV-2 convalescent individuals. Trial participants were randomized into five groups of five, in which low-dose or high-dose Ad26.COV2.S was given once or twice, or placebo was given on both occasions. Investigators did not know the trial group allocation while performing experiments and assessing outcomes. Findings and caveats that apply to the study as a whole: According to the authors, total T cell responses may have been underestimated by the TCR breadth and depth analyses. Higher spike-specific TCR breadth was observed in Ad26.COV2.S recipients than in placebo recipients (P = 0.0014). Vaccine and placebo recipients had similar non-spike TCR breadth, a finding consistent with the vaccine containing only spike. Comparing responses between vaccine doses or regimens was not something the study was powered to do. After vaccination, substantial breadth of spike-specific CD8+ and CD4+ T cell responses was reported.

The sample holds many counts of this clone. Its antigen is still unknown. One base away there is no much larger clone; base qualities are not given. The immunoSEQ Assay was used to sequence TCRbeta CDR3 regions. After extraction, genomic DNA underwent amplification by bias-controlled multiplex PCR, followed by high-throughput sequencing. The original methods were these. To quantify the absolute abundance of every unique TCRbeta CDR3 region, sequences were collapsed and filtered. T cell fraction was estimated by normalization of TCRbeta template counts to usable DNA, with usable DNA being measured through amplification of reference genes present in all nucleated cells. Repertoire TCRs were annotated as SARS-CoV-2-specific when V gene, CDR3 amino acid sequence and J gene were exactly matched to a known reactive TCR set. The reference SARS-CoV-2 TCR set was derived from MIRA and filtered for enrichment in COVID-19-positive ImmuneCODE repertoires, a step that removed public or cross-reactive TCRs. Based on the MIRA antigens, annotated TCRs were further analysed at the level of specific ORF or position within ORF. Breadth was defined as the number of annotated unique rearrangements divided by the total number of unique productive rearrangements, and depth was defined as the summed frequency of the annotated unique rearrangements. Two-sided Wilcoxon rank-sum tests were used to compare TCR breadth between groups. TCRdb limited this immuneACCESS table to in-frame rearrangements with V and J called. A share of clones is missing; checked studies link under half to unresolved V genes, and the rest is unexplained. V and J calls and clone size are those listed in that table; D and trimming were worked out from the DNA. This sample has 250,000 to 300,000 clones in its table, and around 87% of those were observed once. 2.5% to 3.5% of the sample comes from the top ten.

The treatment or condition label of this sample denotes: around 19 received Ad26.COV2.S at low or high dose, single or two shots; 5 received placebo; per-sample allocation not given. For vaccine and placebo recipients, repertoires were sequenced using samples collected on day 63 after the first injection. Between 29 July and 7 August 2020, Cohort 1b enrolled about two dozen adults aged 18-55 years at one site in Boston, USA. As a vaccine, Ad26.COV2.S was a replication-incompetent adenovirus type 26 vector that expressed a prefusion-stabilized SARS-CoV-2 spike protein derived from the original Wuhan strain. Deletion took 6 bases off V and 0 bases off J, with a span of 18 bases between the germline ends. CDR1 is given as SGHNT and CDR2 as YYREEE, both from the germline V gene (reference sequence). The CDR3 measures 16 amino acids from cysteine to phenylalanine. Only CDR3 DNA remains: 48 bases, in frame from the first base.

The starting material was peripheral blood, obtained in a trial of Ad26.COV2.S vaccine versus placebo. The sequence was obtained from a person between 18 and 59 years old who received the Ad26.COV2.S COVID-19 vaccine or a placebo. This receptor chain uses TRBV5-4 and TRBJ1-2, with no confidently assigned D gene. This receptor carries the CDR3 CASTPAGRRSNYGYTF. The nucleotides are TGTGCCAGCACCCCAGCGGGCCGGCGTTCTAACTATGGCTACACCTTC.